This T cell receptor beta chain was identified in a study of CD8 T cells in Susac syndrome (dated by TCRdb to about 2019). Some background on the complete study: Among the sequenced Susac syndrome patients, more than 5 had clinically active disease and under ten were in clinical remission. At the time of blood withdrawal, Susac syndrome patients were either therapy-naive, taking corticosteroids (with some also receiving IVIg), or on IVIg alone. Repertoire sequencing was used to test whether CD8+ T cell activation and differentiation in Susac syndrome was antigen driven. General study outcomes and caveats: The CD4+ T cell repertoire of patients with Susac syndrome showed no detectable clonal expansion. The TCR sequencing and HLA analysis was acknowledged to have included a relatively small number of individuals.

Concerning this clonotype: Its antigen is not yet known. Per-base qualities were not stored, and no clone one base away is much larger.

RNA was extracted with the RNeasy kit and about 0.5 to 1 ug was reverse transcribed using random hexamers. The immunoSEQ multiplex PCR assay, which covers 54 Vbeta and 13 Jbeta segments, was used to amplify TCR beta CDR3 regions. Bias from PCR amplification was corrected by using a synthetic template baseline for primer optimization and for computational correction. The original pipeline was this. Reads were annotated to V, D and J genes per IMGT and analyzed with immunoSEQ Analyzer, keeping only productive sequences. Clonality was calculated as one minus the Shannon entropy normalized by log2 of the number of productive unique sequences. For each patient and control, public and private clones were evaluated within the 100 most prevalent clones. Clones were defined as Susac-specific when absent from the healthy and MS cohorts, from about 1,100 published viral clones and from other ImmuneACCESS disease sequences. The public reads were quality trimmed at Q25 with fastp and then assembled into clones with MiXCR by TCRdb, keeping productive beta chains. Rows matching on CDR3 protein sequence are summarized as one entry with the most common DNA and genes. TCRdb's processing, not the authors' own work, is the source of the V and J calls. The sample table lists some 200,000 distinct CDR3 sequences, 91% of them with a count of one. About 0.1% of the sample is held by the ten biggest clonotypes.

Inclusive of the bounding cysteine and phenylalanine, the CDR3 is 15 residues long. Solely the CDR3 DNA is kept, with 45 bases framed from the first base. The V and J ends are trimmed by 2 bases and 0 bases, leaving 10 bases between them. CDR1 and CDR2 were assigned from the germline V gene as SGHDT and YYEEEE. Peripheral blood CD8+ and CD4+ T cells from healthy donors, Susac syndrome patients and multiple sclerosis patients were profiled by high-throughput TCR beta sequencing. The Susac syndrome patients fulfilled recently defined diagnostic criteria for either definite or probable disease. Bulk CD8+ and CD4+ T cells were purified magnetically by negative isolation, whereas CD8+ TEMRA cells were enriched by FACS. Blood was drawn into EDTA tubes, processed within 24 hours, and PBMCs were isolated by density gradient centrifugation. PBMCs intended for TCR sequencing were cryopreserved in liquid nitrogen and were subsequently thawed in a 37 degrees C water bath. Purity of sorted or isolated CD4+, CD8+ and CD8+ TEMRA cells was at least 90%.

The receptor chain draws on TRBV5-6 and TRBJ2-3, and the D gene may be TRBD1, 6 bases matching. The sequenced sample consisted of CD4+ T cells from PBMCs. This sequence was found in a human donor with Susac syndrome. The sequenced DNA: TGTGCCAGCAGCTTATACAGGGAAAGCACAGATACGCAGTATTTT. This codes for CASSLYRESTDTQYF.